This T cell receptor (beta chain) was observed in a study of blood T cell repertoires in COVID-19 (TCRdb year 2020). Background for the entire study: Samples covering the acute and convalescent phases of COVID-19 were provided by collaborators in the United States, Italy and Spain. The prospective study material was composed of cDNA or gDNA derived from T cells, B-cell-depleted T cells, or PBMCs. Subjects who had been exposed to COVID-19, were actively infected with it, or had recovered from it provided the deeply sampled blood TCRbeta repertoires that made up the dataset. The repertoires were made available in a free public database intended to serve as a resource for research on the immune response to SARS-CoV-2. The samples were drawn from two sources: the first 160 participants of the ongoing ImmuneRACE study, and 1,000 to 1,500 subjects contributed by 6 global collaborators. A de-identified subject ID, COVID-19 status, age in years and sex were almost always included in the sample metadata. Where HLA class I and class II types were available, the types were taken from metadata supplied by the sample provider, not from assay-based typing.

Each collaborating institution followed its own protocols to collect whole blood in K2EDTA tubes. For TCRbeta analysis, collaborators shipped samples as frozen whole blood, isolated PBMCs, or DNA extracted from either of those sample types. At the junction V is shortened by 0 bases and J by 1 base, with 9 bases in between. The CDR3 goes from the cysteine to the phenylalanine over 15 residues. Of the read, only the CDR3 DNA is kept; its 45 bases are in frame from base 1. The germline V gene yields SGHDT for CDR1 and YYEEEE for CDR2. Details on this clone: What antigen it recognizes has not been identified. The input lacks base qualities; no much larger clone sits a single base away.

The immunoSEQ Assay, a bias-controlled multiplex PCR, was used to amplify TCRbeta CDR3 regions from genomic DNA. The authors' analysis ran thus. The number of nucleated cells in each sample was estimated by amplification of reference gene primers within the assay. To quantify the absolute abundance of each unique TCRbeta CDR3 rearrangement, sequence reads were collapsed and filtered. Productive Simpson clonality was computed per sample as the square root of Simpson's diversity index over productive rearrangements. The table was pulled from immuneACCESS by TCRdb, which kept in-frame rearrangements only. Such tables lose some clones; where checked, under half of the loss comes from unresolved V genes, and the rest has no known cause. V, J and clone size are those of that table, while D and trimming were read from the DNA. Present in this sample are about 100,000 clones, roughly 80% of which were seen just once. The ten largest account for 20% to 30% of the sample.

What the work shows at the level of the full study, not this receptor alone: The amount of clinical and demographic metadata varied by source and participant and was provided uncurated.

The receptor's source is a man between 60 and 75 years old with acute or convalescent COVID-19. Source material: peripheral blood. The sequence joins TRBV5-6 to TRBJ2-3; a confident D gene designation cannot be given. Here the CDR3 is given as CASSLGAPGTDTQYF. At the DNA level, the sequence is TGTGCCAGCAGCTTGGGAGCGCCAGGCACAGATACGCAGTATTTT. The full variable domain, completed from the reference TRBV5-6 and TRBJ2-3 proteins outside the CDR3, reads DAGVTQSPTHLIKTRGQQVTLRCSPKSGHDTVSWYQQALGQGPQFIFQYYEEEERQRGNFPDRFSGHQFPNYSSELNVNALLLGDSALYLCASSLGAPGTDTQYFGPGTRLTVL.